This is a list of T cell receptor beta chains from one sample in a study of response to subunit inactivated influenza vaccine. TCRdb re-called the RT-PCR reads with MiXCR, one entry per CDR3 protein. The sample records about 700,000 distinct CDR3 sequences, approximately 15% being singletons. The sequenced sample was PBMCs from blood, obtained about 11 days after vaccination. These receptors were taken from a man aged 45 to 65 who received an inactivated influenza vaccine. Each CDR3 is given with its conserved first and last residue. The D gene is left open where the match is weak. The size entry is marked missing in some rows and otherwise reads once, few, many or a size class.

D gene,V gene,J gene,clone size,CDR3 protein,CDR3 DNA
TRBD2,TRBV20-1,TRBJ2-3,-,CSARLPSGATDTQYF,TGCAGTGCTAGATTGCCTAGCGGAGCCACAGATACGCAGTATTTT
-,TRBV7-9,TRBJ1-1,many,CASYRVGGASTEAFF,TGTGCCAGCTACCGCGTGGGAGGGGCCAGCACTGAAGCTTTCTTT
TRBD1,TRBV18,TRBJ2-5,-,CASSPRSRGQETQYF,TGTGCCAGCTCACCACGCTCCAGGGGGCAAGAGACCCAGTACTTC
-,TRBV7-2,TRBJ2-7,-,CASRRTGTSPYEQYF,TGTGCCAGCAGGAGAACCGGGACGTCCCCCTACGAGCAGTACTTC
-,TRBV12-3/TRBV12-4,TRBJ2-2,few,CASSRIFTGELFF,TGTGCCAGCAGCCGCATCTTCACCGGGGAGCTGTTTTTT
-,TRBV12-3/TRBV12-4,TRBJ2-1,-,CASSPDSRLFKFF,TGTGCCAGCAGCCCCGACAGCCGCCTGTTCAAGTTCTTC
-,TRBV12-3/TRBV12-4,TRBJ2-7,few,CASSLGILREQYF,TGTGCCAGCAGTTTAGGTATCCTGAGGGAGCAGTACTTC
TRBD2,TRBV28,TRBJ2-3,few,CASSLWRGRTDTQYF,TGTGCCAGCAGTTTATGGCGGGGGAGGACAGATACGCAGTATTTT
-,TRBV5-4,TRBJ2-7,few,CASSFERTEVYEQYF,TGTGCCAGCAGCTTTGAGAGGACCGAGGTATACGAGCAGTACTTC
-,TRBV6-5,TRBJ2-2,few,CASSLTGRAVGSGELFF,TGTGCCAGCAGTTTGACAGGTCGGGCGGTTGGTTCCGGGGAGCTGTTTTTT
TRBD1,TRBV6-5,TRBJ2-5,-,CASSYLLDRVQETQYF,TGTGCCAGCAGTTACTTATTGGACAGGGTCCAAGAGACCCAGTACTTC
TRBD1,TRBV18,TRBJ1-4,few,CASSFSGQGATNEKLFF,TGTGCCAGCTCATTCTCCGGACAGGGGGCAACTAATGAAAAACTGTTTTTT
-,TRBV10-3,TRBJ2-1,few,CAISDQGTYNEQFF,TGTGCCATCAGTGACCAGGGTACCTACAATGAGCAGTTCTTC
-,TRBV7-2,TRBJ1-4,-,CASSFTSNEKLFF,TGTGCCAGCAGCTTCACATCTAATGAAAAACTGTTTTTT
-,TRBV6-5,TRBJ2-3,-,CASSYTGTDTQYF,TGTGCCAGCAGTTACACAGGCACAGATACGCAGTATTTT
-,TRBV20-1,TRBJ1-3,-,CSATEGNTIYF,TGCAGTGCTACTGAAGGAAACACCATATATTTT
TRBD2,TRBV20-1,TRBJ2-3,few,CSAISPSGGDTDTQYF,TGCAGTGCTATATCCCCTAGCGGGGGGGACACAGATACGCAGTATTTT
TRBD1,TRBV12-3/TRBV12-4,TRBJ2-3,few,CASSLARTGGNTQYF,TGTGCCAGCAGTTTAGCTCGGACAGGGGGAAATACGCAGTATTTT
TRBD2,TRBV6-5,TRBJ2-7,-,CASSYSRTSVSYEQYF,TGTGCCAGCAGTTACTCGAGGACTAGCGTATCCTACGAGCAGTACTTC
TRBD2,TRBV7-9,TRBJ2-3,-,CASSLSGGHLTDTQYF,TGTGCCAGCAGCTTAAGCGGGGGCCACCTCACAGATACGCAGTATTTT
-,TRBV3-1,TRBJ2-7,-,CASSQGRWISNYEQYF,TGTGCCAGCAGCCAAGGGAGGTGGATCTCCAACTACGAGCAGTACTTC
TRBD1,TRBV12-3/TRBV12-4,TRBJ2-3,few,CASSFGQGSGDTQYF,TGTGCCAGCAGTTTCGGACAGGGTTCCGGAGATACGCAGTATTTT
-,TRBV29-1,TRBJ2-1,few,CSVETSLSYNEQFF,TGCAGCGTTGAAACTAGCCTCTCCTACAATGAGCAGTTCTTC
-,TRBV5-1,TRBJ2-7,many,CASSLDRVYEQYF,TGCGCCAGCAGCTTGGACAGGGTATACGAGCAGTACTTC
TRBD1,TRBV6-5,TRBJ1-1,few,CASSNRGLDTEAFF,TGTGCCAGCAGTAACAGGGGGCTGGACACTGAAGCTTTCTTT
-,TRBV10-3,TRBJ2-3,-,CASQEIVTDTQYF,TGTGCCAGCCAGGAGATCGTCACAGATACGCAGTATTTT
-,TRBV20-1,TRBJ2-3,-,CSATRGLGDTQYF,TGCAGTGCCACGAGGGGGTTAGGAGATACGCAGTATTTT
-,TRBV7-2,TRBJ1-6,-,CASSLVPENSPLHF,TGTGCCAGCAGCTTGGTCCCAGAAAATTCACCCCTCCACTTT
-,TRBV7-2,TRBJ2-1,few,CASSLARGLKNEQFF,TGTGCCAGCAGCTTAGCTCGGGGCCTCAAGAATGAGCAGTTCTTC
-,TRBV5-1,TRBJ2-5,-,CASSPGLGSTQETQYF,TGCGCCAGCAGCCCTGGGCTTGGCAGCACCCAAGAGACCCAGTACTTC
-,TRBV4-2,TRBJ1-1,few,CASSQAYMNTEAFF,TGTGCCAGCAGCCAAGCATACATGAACACTGAAGCTTTCTTT
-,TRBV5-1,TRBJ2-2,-,CASSFLVGGELFF,TGCGCCAGCAGCTTCCTCGTCGGCGGGGAGCTGTTTTTT
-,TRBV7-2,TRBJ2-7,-,CASSLADISSYEQYF,TGTGCCAGCAGCTTAGCGGACATCAGCTCCTACGAGCAGTACTTC
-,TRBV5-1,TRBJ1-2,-,CASSLRDGPYYGYTF,TGCGCCAGCAGCTTGAGAGACGGACCATACTATGGCTACACCTTC
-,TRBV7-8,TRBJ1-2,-,CASTVGGSGFAYGYTF,TGTGCCAGCACCGTAGGGGGAAGTGGTTTCGCCTATGGCTACACCTTC
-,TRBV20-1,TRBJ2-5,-,CSASGSRETQYF,TGCAGTGCTAGCGGGAGCAGGGAGACCCAGTACTTC
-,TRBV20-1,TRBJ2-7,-,CSARSSDYYEQYF,TGCAGTGCTAGAAGTAGCGACTACTACGAGCAGTACTTC